The T cell receptor (beta chain) under discussion was sequenced for a study of T cell responses to AZD1222 COVID-19 vaccine. Deletions cut 3 bases from V and 1 base from J, with 6 bases between. Germline V gives CDR1 MNHEY, CDR2 SMNVEV (reference sequence). The CDR3 runs 13 residues. Data came from immunoSEQ multiplex PCR; TCRdb stores just in-frame clones and leaves some out. This repertoire shows roughly 150,000 clones, about 93% found once; its top ten account for 6% to 7.5%. V and J are TRBV27 and TRBJ1-2; D not resolved. This clonotype originated in an adult who received the AZD1222 COVID-19 vaccine. Specimen: peripheral blood, collected 28 days after the second AZD1222 dose. The CDR3 region has the DNA TGTGCCAGCAGTTTTTCGGGTAACTATGGCTACACCTTC. Its translation is CASSFSGNYGYTF.